This T cell receptor beta chain stems from a study of beta chain features in type 1 diabetes. Study-wide background: Sorted cells examined across all samples numbered more than 100 million. The study's findings and limits: Shortening that was moderate but significant affected the TCRB CDR3s of Type 1 diabetes patients in all four CD4+ subsets. VDJ junctions in type 1 diabetes patients carried more deletions and fewer insertions.

TCRB transcripts that were expressed got sequenced, as all of the isolated RNA had been reverse transcribed. Here immunoSEQ multiplex PCR was the method, and the copy in TCRdb shows in-frame clones only, minus some. The sample includes 500,000 to 850,000 clones, 11% to 15% of them seen just once. This clone has just a few counts. The antigen remains undetermined. Via the markers CD45RO/CCR7/CD25/CD127/CD95/CD27, stem cell-like memory, regulatory, central memory and naive CD4+ cells were sorted. Trimming cost V 4 bases and J 1 base; bases outside gene matches: 11. Germline CDR1 and CDR2: SGHNT and YYREEE (reference sequence). This CDR3 comprises 17 residues.

The specimen was naive CD4+ T cells from blood. The chain carries TRBV5-4 and TRBJ2-3; 8 bases align to TRBD2. This TCR derives from a man between 18 and 29 years old with type 1 diabetes. The CDR3: CASSLPLRGGGTDTQYF. The CDR3 nucleotides are TGTGCCAGCAGCCTTCCACTCCGGGGGGGCGGCACAGATACGCAGTATTTT.